The 22 T cell receptor beta chains below all came from one sample that was sequenced in a study of blood T cells in healthy people across ages. Then a second PCR, running about 6 to 11 cycles, was carried out with a sample-barcoded 5' primer and a J-beta primer mix. TCRdb called the 5' RACE reads again in MiXCR, with one record for every CDR3 protein. This sample has about 1.4 million distinct CDR3 sequences, with roughly 60% found just once. Sequenced: blood. The receptor source for this set is a man between 18 and 29 years old in good health.

This clonotype was counted only a few times. The chain uses TRBV6-5 and TRBJ2-5, with D perhaps TRBD1 or TRBD2 (5 bases each). The CDR3 runs 13 residues. V was pared by 6 bases and J by 1 base, with 9 bases between. The germline CDR1 and CDR2 sequences are MNHEY and SVGAGI. The CDR3 reads CASRTGPQETQYF. Written as DNA, the CDR3 is TGTGCCAGCAGGACGGGGCCCCAAGAGACCCAGTACTTC.

The chain is built from TRBV5-1 and TRBJ2-5, with 10 bases lining up with TRBD1. The V gene end was trimmed by 1 base and the J gene end by 1 base; junction bases not matched to a gene: 4. Germline CDR1 and CDR2: SGHRS and YFSETQ. The CDR3 runs 16 residues. Here the CDR3 DNA reads TGCGCCAGCAGCTTGATTGGACAGGGGGGCCAAGAGACCCAGTACTTC. Protein sequence: CASSLIGQGGQETQYF.

CDR3 amino acids: CASSNPPGYEQYF. CDR3 bases: TGTGCCAGCAGCAATCCCCCGGGGTACGAGCAGTACTTC. The chain uses TRBV6-2 or TRBV6-3 and TRBJ2-4, with TRBD2 as a possible D gene (5 bases). The J call may not be correct, given that the DNA end is closer to TRBJ2-7. The CDR3 contains 13 residues. CDR1 and CDR2 (germline): MNHEY, SVGEGT.

The V call is TRBV6-6, the J call TRBJ2-5, with 11 bases aligning to TRBD1. The germline V gene has CDR1 MNHNY and CDR2 SVGAGI (reference sequence). With 8 bases clipped from V and 5 bases from J, the junction kept 7 bases outside the gene matches. The CDR3 is 14 residues long. The CDR3 region has the DNA TGTGCCAGCTCGGACAGGGGGCAAGATGAGACCCAGTACTTC. Amino acids: CASSDRGQDETQYF.

A word on this clonotype: One end of the junction is discordant with germline, which a read error may explain. V gene TRBV20-1 combines with J gene TRBJ1-2; 8 bases fit TRBD1. The V gene's germline CDR1 is DFQATT and CDR2 SNEGSKA (reference sequence). The CDR3 is 13 amino acids. The CDR3 here is CCARGTGDYGYTF. The DNA for the CDR3 is TGCTGTGCTAGAGGGACAGGCGATTATGGCTACACCTTC.

This chain connects TRBV20-1 to TRBJ2-3, with D tentatively TRBD2 (6 bases). Germline V gene lookup returns CDR1 DFQATT and CDR2 SNEGSKA (reference sequence). V lost 0 bases to trimming and J lost 8 bases, with 12 bases between them. CDR3 length equals 13 residues. The CDR3 region is CSAREGGFGTQYF. The CDR3 DNA sequence: TGCAGTGCTAGAGAGGGGGGATTTGGTACGCAGTATTTT.

This clonotype was counted between two and nine times. The V gene is TRBV20-1, the J gene TRBJ2-3; TRBD2 aligns across 8 bases. Germline assignment: CDR1 DFQATT and CDR2 SNEGSKA (reference sequence). The V and J ends lost 6 bases and 6 bases, in that order; junction bases with no gene match: 14. The CDR3 contains 15 residues. CDR3 protein: CSATWGSGELDTQYF. CDR3 nucleotide sequence: TGCAGTGCCACGTGGGGTAGCGGGGAGTTGGATACGCAGTATTTT.

V gene TRBV5-1 combines with J gene TRBJ2-2, with TRBD2 identical over 9 bases. Germline CDR1 and CDR2: SGHRS and YFSETQ. The ends lost 0 bases at V and 4 bases at J; junction bases unmatched: 4. There are 16 residues in the CDR3. DNA of the CDR3: TGCGCCAGCAGCTTGGAATCTAGCGGGGTCACCGGGGAGCTGTTTTTT. Translated: CASSLESSGVTGELFF.

This clonotype occurred a few times. This chain connects TRBV7-9 to TRBJ2-7; D remains unclear. Germline lookup yields CDR1 SEHNR and CDR2 FQNEAQ (reference sequence). The V gene lost 6 bases and the J gene lost 4 bases, with 19 bases spanning the gap. The CDR3 is 15 amino acids. CDR3 sequence reads: CASSPARLPIYEQYF. CDR3 nucleotide sequence: TGTGCCAGCAGTCCAGCCAGGCTACCAATATACGAGCAGTACTTC.

This chain uses TRBV14 with TRBJ1-1; no firm D call. Germline V gives CDR1 SGHDN, CDR2 FVKESK. This CDR3 contains 16 residues. Deletions cut 2 bases from V and 0 bases from J, with 13 bases between. CDR3 loop: CASSQKIGTVNTEAFF. In DNA, the CDR3 is TGTGCCAGCAGCCAAAAGATAGGAACAGTGAACACTGAAGCTTTCTTT.

This clonotype was recorded at least ten times. V is TRBV3-1 and J is TRBJ1-5, with 8 positions matching TRBD1. In germline, CDR1 is LGHDT, CDR2 YNNKEL (reference sequence). This CDR3 has 13 amino acids. V lost 4 bases, J lost 6 bases, and 2 bases stayed unmatched. CDR3 sequence (DNA): TGTGCCAGCAGCCGGGGACAGGCTCAGCCCCAGCATTTT. It yields the protein CASSRGQAQPQHF.

The gene calls are TRBV5-1 and TRBJ1-1; D is unclear. The CDR3 is made up of 14 amino acids. V dropped 4 bases and J dropped 0 bases, with 10 bases sitting between them. Per the germline V gene, CDR1 is SGHRS and CDR2 is YFSETQ. CDR3 sequence reads: CASSTSDLNTEAFF. Here the CDR3 DNA reads TGCGCCAGCAGCACCAGCGATTTGAACACTGAAGCTTTCTTT.

The table lists this clonotype with a few counts. The V call is TRBV20-1, the J call TRBJ2-3, with 12 bases matching TRBD2. Germline assignment: CDR1 DFQATT and CDR2 SNEGSKA (reference sequence). V shed 6 bases and J 5 bases; nucleotides not matched to a gene: 3. The CDR3 sequence is 13 residues long. Written as DNA, the CDR3 is TGCAGTGCCCTACTAGCGGGGGGAGATACGCAGTATTTT. Protein product: CSALLAGGDTQYF.

The V call is TRBV2, the J call TRBJ2-7, with a possible D match to TRBD2 (6 bases). CDR1 and CDR2 (germline): SNHLY, FYNNEI. CDR3 length: 15 residues. V dropped 8 bases and J dropped 6 bases, with 23 bases sitting between them. Here the CDR3 DNA reads TGTGCCAGCCTATCGTCCGGGACTGCGACCTGCGAGCAGTACTTC. As protein: CASLSSGTATCEQYF.

This clonotype was observed a few times. V usage is TRBV6-6 and J usage is TRBJ2-5; 10 positions agree with TRBD2. The V gene end was trimmed by 4 bases and the J gene end by 5 bases; junction bases not matched to a gene: 4. Germline CDR1 MNHNY, CDR2 SVGAGI (reference sequence). The CDR3 consists of 14 residues. CDR3 protein: CASSSSGSGETQYF. CDR3 DNA sequence: TGTGCCAGCAGTTCTAGCGGGAGCGGTGAGACCCAGTACTTC.

The DNA for the CDR3 is TGTGCCAGCAGTGAAGCGCTTCAGGGAAGGGTTTGGATGTCGGAGACCCAGTACTTC. This encodes CASSEALQGRVWMSETQYF. The chain employs TRBV6-1 and TRBJ2-7; D perhaps matches TRBD1 (5 bases). Gene TRBJ2-5 matches the end of the DNA better, so the J call may be wrong. The CDR3 has 19 residues. The germline CDR1 and CDR2 sequences are MNHNS and SASEGT.

The V and J genes are TRBV3-1 and TRBJ2-4; 8 nucleotides align to TRBD1. Germline CDR1 reads LGHDT; CDR2 reads YNNKEL (reference sequence). This CDR3 comprises 16 residues. The junction had 10 bases not matched to a gene; V was cut back by 4 bases and J by 5 bases. The CDR3 bases are TGTGCCAGCAGCCCAACCCCGGGACAGGTCGAAAACATTCAGTACTTC. It is translated as CASSPTPGQVENIQYF.

Details on this clonotype: Since the CDR3 does not end with the conserved phenylalanine or tryptophan, this likely comes from a read error. CDR3 coding DNA: TGTGCCAGCAGTTACTCGTCGGTGTTAGCGGGCAAACAGTACGTC. Its protein product is CASSYSSVLAGKQYV. This sequence joins TRBV6-5 and TRBJ2-4; 7 bases fit TRBD2. CDR3 length: 15 amino acids. V gave up 0 bases and J gave up 13 bases; unmatched junction bases: 12. The germline V gene has CDR1 MNHEY and CDR2 SVGAGI.

V and J are TRBV18 and TRBJ1-1; D not resolved. Trimming took 3 bases from V and 1 from J, leaving 24 bases between them. The CDR3 loop spans 19 amino acids. Germline CDR1 KGHSH, CDR2 LQKENI. The CDR3: CASSPLGPGKSGRNTEAFF. The CDR3 DNA follows: TGTGCCAGCTCACCCCTAGGACCGGGAAAGTCGGGGAGGAACACTGAAGCTTTCTTT.

This clonotype was seen more than once but under ten times. This chain joins TRBV29-1 and TRBJ1-2; no clear D. The CDR3 covers 12 residues. V shed 0 bases and J shed 7 bases, with 9 bases lying between them. The V gene's germline CDR1 is SQVTM and CDR2 ANQGSEA. CDR3 bases: TGCAGCGTTGAAGAACAGTTCCCTGGCTACACCTTC. Protein product: CSVEEQFPGYTF.

J is TRBJ1-5 and V is TRBV29-1; D uncertain. The CDR3 has 13 residues. Between the trimmed V and J ends, which lost 0 bases and 4 bases, there was a span of 7 bases. Germline CDR1 and CDR2: SQVTM and ANQGSEA. The DNA of the CDR3 is TGCAGCGTTGAAGATCTTCCAAATCAGCCCCAGCATTTT. Protein product: CSVEDLPNQPQHF.

This clonotype occurred a few times. The chain joins TRBV27 to TRBJ2-1, with 10 bases that match TRBD2. Trimming cost V 5 bases and J 6 bases; bases outside gene matches: 7. Germline CDR1 reads MNHEY; CDR2 reads SMNVEV (reference sequence). The CDR3 has 15 amino acids. CDR3 DNA: TGTGCCAGCAGTAGTCTAGCGGGGGCCGCCAATGAGCAGTTCTTC. Translation: CASSSLAGAANEQFF.